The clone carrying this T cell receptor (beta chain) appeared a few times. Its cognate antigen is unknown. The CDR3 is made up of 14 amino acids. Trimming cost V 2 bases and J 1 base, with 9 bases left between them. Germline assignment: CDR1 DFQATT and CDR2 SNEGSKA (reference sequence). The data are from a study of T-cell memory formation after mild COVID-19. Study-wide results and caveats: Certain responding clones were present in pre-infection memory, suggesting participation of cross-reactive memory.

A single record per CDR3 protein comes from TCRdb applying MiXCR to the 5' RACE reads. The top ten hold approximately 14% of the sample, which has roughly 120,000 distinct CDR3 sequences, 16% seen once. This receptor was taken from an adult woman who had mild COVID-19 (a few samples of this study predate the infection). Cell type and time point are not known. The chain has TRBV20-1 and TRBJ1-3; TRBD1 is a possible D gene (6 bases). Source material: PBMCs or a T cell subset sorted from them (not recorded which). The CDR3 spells CSARMGASGNTIYF. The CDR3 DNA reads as TGCAGTGCTAGAATGGGGGCTTCTGGAAACACCATATATTTT.